The source of this TCR beta chain is a study of technical replicates of blood from a handful of donors (dated by TCRdb to about 2017). To note about this clone: The clone's antigen remains unknown. One base away there is no much larger clone; base qualities are not given.

From cysteine to phenylalanine, the CDR3 is 15 amino acids long. This entry keeps only the CDR3 DNA: 45 bases, framed from base 1. CDR1 and CDR2 are drawn from the germline V gene: KGHSH, LQKENI. Trimming removed 7 bases from V and 0 bases from J, leaving 15 bases between the germline ends. Library preparation was by the immunoSEQ multiplex PCR assay. The table was pulled from immuneACCESS by TCRdb, which kept in-frame rearrangements only. Such tables lose some clones; where checked, under half of the loss comes from unresolved V genes, and the rest has no known cause. Counted in this sample were about 83,000 clones; roughly nine tenths of them appeared once. The ten largest make up around 0.3% of the sample.

This TCR came from a human donor in good health. What was sequenced was T cells isolated from PBMCs. Here the chain combines TRBV18 and TRBJ1-1; the D gene is not confidently resolved. The nucleotides are TGTGCCAGCTTCGATTCCCTATTCTTGAACACTGAAGCTTTCTTT. Its translation reads: CASFDSLFLNTEAFF.